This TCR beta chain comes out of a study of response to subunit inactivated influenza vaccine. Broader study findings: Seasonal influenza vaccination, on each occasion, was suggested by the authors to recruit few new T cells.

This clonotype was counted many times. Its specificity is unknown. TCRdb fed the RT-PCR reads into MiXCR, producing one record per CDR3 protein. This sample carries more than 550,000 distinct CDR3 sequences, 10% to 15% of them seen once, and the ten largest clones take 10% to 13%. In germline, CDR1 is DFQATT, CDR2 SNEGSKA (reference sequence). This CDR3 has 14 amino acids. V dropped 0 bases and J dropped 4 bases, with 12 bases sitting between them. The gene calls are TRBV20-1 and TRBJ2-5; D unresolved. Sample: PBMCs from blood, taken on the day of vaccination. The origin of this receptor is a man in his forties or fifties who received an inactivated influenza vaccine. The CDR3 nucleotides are TGCAGTGCTAGAGACTTCAGCCCGCTAGAGACCCAGTACTTC. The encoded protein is CSARDFSPLETQYF.